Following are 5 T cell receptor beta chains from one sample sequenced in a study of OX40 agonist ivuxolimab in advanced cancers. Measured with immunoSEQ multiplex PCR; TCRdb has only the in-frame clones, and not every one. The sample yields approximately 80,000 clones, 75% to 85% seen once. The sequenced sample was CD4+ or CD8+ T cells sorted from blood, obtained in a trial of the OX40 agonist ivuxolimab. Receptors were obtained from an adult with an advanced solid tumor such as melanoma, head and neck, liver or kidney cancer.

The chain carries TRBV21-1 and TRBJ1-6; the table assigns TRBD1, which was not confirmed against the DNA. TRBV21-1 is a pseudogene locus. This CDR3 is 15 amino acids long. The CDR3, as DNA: TGTGCCAGCAGCGCACAGGACAGGGGGCGATCACCCCTCCACTTT. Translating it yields CASSAQDRGRSPLHF.

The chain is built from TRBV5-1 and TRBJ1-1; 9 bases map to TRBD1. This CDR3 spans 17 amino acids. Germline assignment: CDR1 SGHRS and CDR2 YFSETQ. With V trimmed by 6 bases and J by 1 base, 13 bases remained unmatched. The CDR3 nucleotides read TGCGCCAGCATGGACCGGGACAGGGACATGGAGAACACTGAAGCTTTCTTT. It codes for CASMDRDRDMENTEAFF.

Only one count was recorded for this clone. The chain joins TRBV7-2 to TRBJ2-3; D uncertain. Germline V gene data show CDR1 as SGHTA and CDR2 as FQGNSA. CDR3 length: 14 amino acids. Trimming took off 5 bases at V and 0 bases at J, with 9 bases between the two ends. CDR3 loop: CASSPDGSTDTQYF. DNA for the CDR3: TGTGCCAGCAGCCCGGACGGGAGCACAGATACGCAGTATTTT.

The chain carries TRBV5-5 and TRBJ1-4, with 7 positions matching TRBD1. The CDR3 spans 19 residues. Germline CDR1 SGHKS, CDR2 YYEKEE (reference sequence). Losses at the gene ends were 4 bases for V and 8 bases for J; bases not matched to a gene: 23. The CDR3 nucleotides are TGTGCCAGCAGCCCCCAAGTAGGCGGAGGGGGCCGCTTAGGGGAAAAACTGTTTTTT. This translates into CASSPQVGGGGRLGEKLFF.

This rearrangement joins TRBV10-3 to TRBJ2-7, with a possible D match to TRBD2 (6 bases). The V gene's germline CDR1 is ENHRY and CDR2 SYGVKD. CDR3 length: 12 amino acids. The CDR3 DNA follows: TGTGCAGTGGGGGAGGAGGGGCACGAGCAGTACTTC. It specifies CAVGEEGHEQYF.